The present TCR beta chain was sequenced within a study of siplizumab effects on memory and regulatory T cells. Study-level results: The diversity of naive T cells seemed greater than that of memory cells, and their alloresponse contribution seemed major. Treatment with siplizumab left mappable alloreactive CD4+ clones averaging approximately 62% Treg-derived, compared with around 26% in controls. Alloreactive sequences whose origin lay in unstimulated CD4+ memory cells were significantly reduced by siplizumab.

TCRdb keeps only in-frame clones here, not all; method: immunoSEQ multiplex PCR. Among about 120,000 clones listed, 80% to 95% were seen once. With respect to this clone: Its antigen is not known.

The sequence derives from a human donor in good health. Sequenced material: CD4+ T cells sorted from blood.

The DNA for the CDR3 is TGTGCCAGCAGGTACGGACAGGGGTTCGAAGAAGCTTTCTTT. Protein: CASRYGQGFEEAFF. V gene TRBV2 combines with J gene TRBJ1-1, with TRBD1 matching 9 bases. Germline V gives CDR1 SNHLY, CDR2 FYNNEI. Trimming removed 6 bases from V and 8 bases from J; junction bases left unmatched: 10. The CDR3 is 14 residues long.